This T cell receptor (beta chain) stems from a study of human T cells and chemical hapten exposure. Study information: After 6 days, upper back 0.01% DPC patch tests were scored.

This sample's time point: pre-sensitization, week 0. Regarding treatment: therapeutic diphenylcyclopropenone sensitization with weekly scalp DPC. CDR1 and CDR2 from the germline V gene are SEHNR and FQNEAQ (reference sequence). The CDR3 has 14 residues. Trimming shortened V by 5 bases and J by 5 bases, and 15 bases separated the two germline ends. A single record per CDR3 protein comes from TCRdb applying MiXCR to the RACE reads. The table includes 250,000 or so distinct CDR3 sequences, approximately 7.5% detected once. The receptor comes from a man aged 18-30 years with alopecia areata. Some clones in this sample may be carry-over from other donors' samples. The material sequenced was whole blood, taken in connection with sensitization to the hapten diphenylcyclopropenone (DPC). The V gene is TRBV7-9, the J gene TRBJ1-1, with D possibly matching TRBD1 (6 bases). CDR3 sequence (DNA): TGTGCCAGCAGCGCTGGCAGGGGCAGGACTGAAGCTTTCTTT. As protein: CASSAGRGRTEAFF.